This TCR beta chain is drawn from a study of a mutant IDH1 vaccine in newly diagnosed glioma. Study-wide background: Averaging about 37 years of age, treated patients were about 62% male and 37.5% female. Study-wide results and caveats: Apparently, pseudoprogression bore no relation to changes among the top peripheral T cell clonotypes. Overall, around 93% of patients had vaccine-induced immune responses.

Time point indicated: baseline, week 1 (first vaccination visit). Treatment defined: pre-vaccination baseline after standard-of-care therapy. Each of the donors came in with new WHO grade 3 or 4 astrocytomas that were IDH1-mutant and ATRX-lost. Trimming stripped 2 bases from V and 0 bases from J, with 8 bases between. Germline values: CDR1 LNHDA, CDR2 SQIVND (reference sequence). This CDR3 has 15 residues. Profiled with immunoSEQ multiplex PCR; TCRdb holds only in-frame clones, not every one. The table lists roughly 46,000 clones, roughly 90% of them singletons, with about 2.2% in the top ten. In regard to this clone: Its antigen is as yet unknown.

V usage is TRBV19 and J usage is TRBJ1-5; D not resolved. The sample in question was PBMCs, obtained from a glioma patient treated with radiotherapy, temozolomide or both. This TCR derives from a man aged 40-49 years with glioma. As DNA, the CDR3 is TGTGCCAGTAGTATAAACCAGCTTAGCAATCAGCCCCAGCATTTT. This sequence encodes CASSINQLSNQPQHF.